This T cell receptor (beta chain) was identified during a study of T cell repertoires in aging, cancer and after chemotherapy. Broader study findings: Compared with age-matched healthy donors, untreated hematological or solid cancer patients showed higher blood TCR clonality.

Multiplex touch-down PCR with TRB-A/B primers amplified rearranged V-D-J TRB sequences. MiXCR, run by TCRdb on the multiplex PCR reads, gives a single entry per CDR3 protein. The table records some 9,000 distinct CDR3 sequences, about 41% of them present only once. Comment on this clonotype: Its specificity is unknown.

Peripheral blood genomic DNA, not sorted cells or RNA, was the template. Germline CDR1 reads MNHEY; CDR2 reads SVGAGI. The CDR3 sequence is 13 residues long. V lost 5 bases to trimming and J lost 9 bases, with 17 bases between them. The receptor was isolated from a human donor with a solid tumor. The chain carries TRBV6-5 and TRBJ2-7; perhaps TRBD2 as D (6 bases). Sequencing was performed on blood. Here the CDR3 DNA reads TGTGCCAGCAGTCCCGGACTACCCCAGGTGCAGTACTTC. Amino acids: CASSPGLPQVQYF.